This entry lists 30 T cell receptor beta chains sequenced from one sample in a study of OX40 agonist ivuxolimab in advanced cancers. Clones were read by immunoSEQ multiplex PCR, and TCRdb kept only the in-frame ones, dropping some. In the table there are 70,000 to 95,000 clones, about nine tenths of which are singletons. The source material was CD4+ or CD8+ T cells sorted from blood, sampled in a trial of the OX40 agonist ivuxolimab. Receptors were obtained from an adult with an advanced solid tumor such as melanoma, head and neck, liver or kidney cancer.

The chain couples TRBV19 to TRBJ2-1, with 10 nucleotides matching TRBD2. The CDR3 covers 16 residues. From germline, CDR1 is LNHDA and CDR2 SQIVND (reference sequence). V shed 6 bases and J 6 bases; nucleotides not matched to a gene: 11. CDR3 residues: CASRALGLAGVNEQFF. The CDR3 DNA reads TGTGCCAGTAGGGCCCTGGGGCTAGCGGGAGTCAATGAGCAGTTCTTC.

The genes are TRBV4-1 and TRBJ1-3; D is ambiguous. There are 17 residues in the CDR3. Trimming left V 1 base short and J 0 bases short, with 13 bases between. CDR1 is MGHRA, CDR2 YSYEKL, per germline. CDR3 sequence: CASSQVQASSSGNTIYF. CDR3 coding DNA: TGCGCCAGCAGCCAAGTCCAGGCCTCAAGCTCTGGAAACACCATATATTTT.

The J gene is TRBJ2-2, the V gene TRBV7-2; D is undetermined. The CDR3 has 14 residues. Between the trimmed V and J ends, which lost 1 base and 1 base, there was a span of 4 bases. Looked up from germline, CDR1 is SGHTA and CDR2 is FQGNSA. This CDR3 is CASSLEMNTGELFF. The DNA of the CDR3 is TGTGCCAGCAGCTTAGAAATGAACACCGGGGAGCTGTTTTTT.

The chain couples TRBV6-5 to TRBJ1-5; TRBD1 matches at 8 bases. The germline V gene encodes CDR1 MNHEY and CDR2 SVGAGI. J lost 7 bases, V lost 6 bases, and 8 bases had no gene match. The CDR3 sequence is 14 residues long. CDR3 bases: TGTGCCAGCAGCCTGGACAGGGACGGCCAGCCCCAGCATTTT. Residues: CASSLDRDGQPQHF.

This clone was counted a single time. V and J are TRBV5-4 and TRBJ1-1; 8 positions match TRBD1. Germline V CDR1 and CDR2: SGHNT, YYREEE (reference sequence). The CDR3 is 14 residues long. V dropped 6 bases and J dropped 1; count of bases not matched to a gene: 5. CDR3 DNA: TGTGCCAGCAAGGGTGACAGGGGGAACACTGAAGCTTTCTTT. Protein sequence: CASKGDRGNTEAFF.

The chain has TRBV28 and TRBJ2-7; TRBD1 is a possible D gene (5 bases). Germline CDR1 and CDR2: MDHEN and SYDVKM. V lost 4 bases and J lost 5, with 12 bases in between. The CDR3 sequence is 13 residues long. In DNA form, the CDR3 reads TGTGCCAGCAGTTCCGCCAGGGTCCACGAGCAGTACTTC. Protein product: CASSSARVHEQYF. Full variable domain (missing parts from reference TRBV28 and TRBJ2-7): DVKVTQSSRYLVKRTGEKVFLECVQDMDHENMFWYRQDPGLGLRLIYFSYDVKMKEKGDIPEGYSVSREKKERFSLILESASTNQTSMYLCASSSARVHEQYFGPGTRLTVT.

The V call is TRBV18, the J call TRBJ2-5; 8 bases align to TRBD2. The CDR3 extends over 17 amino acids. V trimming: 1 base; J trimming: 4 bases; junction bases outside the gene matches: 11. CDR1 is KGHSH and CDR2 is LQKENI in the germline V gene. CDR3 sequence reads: CASSPLAALAAPETQYF. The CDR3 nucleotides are TGTGCCAGCTCACCACTAGCAGCACTAGCGGCCCCAGAGACCCAGTACTTC.

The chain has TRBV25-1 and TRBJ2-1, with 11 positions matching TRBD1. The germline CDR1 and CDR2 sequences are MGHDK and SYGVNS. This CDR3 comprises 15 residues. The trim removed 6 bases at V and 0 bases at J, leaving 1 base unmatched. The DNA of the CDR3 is TGTGCCAGCAGAGGGACAGGGGGCTCCTACAATGAGCAGTTCTTC. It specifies CASRGTGGSYNEQFF. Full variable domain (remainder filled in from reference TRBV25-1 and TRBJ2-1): EADIYQTPRYLVIGTGKKITLECSQTMGHDKMYWYQQDPGMELHLIHYSYGVNSTEKGDLSSESTVSRIRTEHFPLTLESARPSHTSQYLCASRGTGGSYNEQFFGPGTRLTVL.

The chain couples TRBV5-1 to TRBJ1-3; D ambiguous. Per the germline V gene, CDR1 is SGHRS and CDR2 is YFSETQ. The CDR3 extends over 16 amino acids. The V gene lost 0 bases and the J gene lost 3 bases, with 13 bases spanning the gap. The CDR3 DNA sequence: TGCGCCAGCAGCTTGGCCGCATTCAGCCGTGGAAACACCATATATTTT. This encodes CASSLAAFSRGNTIYF.

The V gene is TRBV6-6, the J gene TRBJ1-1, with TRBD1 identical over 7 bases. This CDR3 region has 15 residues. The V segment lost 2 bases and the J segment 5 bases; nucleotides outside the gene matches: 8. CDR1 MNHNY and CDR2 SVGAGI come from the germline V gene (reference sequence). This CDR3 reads CASSYPRQGWTEAFF. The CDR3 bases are TGTGCCAGCAGTTACCCGAGACAGGGATGGACTGAAGCTTTCTTT.

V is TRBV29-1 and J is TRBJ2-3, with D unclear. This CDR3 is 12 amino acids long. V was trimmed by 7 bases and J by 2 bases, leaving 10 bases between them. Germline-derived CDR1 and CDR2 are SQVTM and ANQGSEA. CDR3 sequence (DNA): TGCAGCGCCGTCCAGGACACAGATACGCAGTATTTT. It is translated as CSAVQDTDTQYF.

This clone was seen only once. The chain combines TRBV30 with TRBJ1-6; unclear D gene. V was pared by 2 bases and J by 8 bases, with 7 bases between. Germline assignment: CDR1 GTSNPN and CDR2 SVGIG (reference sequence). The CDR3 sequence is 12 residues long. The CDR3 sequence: CAWSTEYSPLHF. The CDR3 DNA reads TGTGCCTGGAGTACAGAGTATTCACCCCTCCACTTT.

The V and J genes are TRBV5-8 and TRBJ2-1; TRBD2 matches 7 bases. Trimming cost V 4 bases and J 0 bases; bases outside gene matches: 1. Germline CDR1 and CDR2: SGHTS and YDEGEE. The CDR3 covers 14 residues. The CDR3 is CASSAGVSYNEQFF. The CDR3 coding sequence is TGTGCCAGCAGCGCGGGGGTCTCCTACAATGAGCAGTTCTTC.

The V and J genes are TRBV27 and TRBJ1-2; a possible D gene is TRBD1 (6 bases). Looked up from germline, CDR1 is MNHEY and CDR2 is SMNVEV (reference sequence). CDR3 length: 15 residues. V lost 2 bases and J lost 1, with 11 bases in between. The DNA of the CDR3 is TGTGCCAGCAGTTTAATGGGCAGGGGTAACTATGGCTACACCTTC. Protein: CASSLMGRGNYGYTF.

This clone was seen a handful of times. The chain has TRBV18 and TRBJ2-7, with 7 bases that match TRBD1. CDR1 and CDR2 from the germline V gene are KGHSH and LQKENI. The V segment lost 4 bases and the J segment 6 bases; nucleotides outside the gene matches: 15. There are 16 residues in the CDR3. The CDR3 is CASSRTRQGVGGEQYF. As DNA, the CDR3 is TGTGCCAGCTCACGAACTCGACAGGGCGTAGGTGGCGAGCAGTACTTC.

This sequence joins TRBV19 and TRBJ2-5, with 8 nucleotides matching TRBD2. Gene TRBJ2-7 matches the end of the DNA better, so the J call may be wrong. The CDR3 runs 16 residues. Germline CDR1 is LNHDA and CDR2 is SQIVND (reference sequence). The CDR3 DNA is TGTGCCAGTAGTATAGACCGAGCGGGAGACAGCTACGAGCAGTACTTC. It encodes CASSIDRAGDSYEQYF.

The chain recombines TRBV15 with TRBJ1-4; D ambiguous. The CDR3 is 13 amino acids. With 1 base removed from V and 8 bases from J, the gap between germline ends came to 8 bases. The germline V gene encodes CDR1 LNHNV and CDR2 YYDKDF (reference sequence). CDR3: CATSRADAEKLFF. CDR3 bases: TGTGCCACCAGCAGAGCCGATGCAGAAAAACTGTTTTTT. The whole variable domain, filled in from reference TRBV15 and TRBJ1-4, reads DAMVIQNPRYQVTQFGKPVTLSCSQTLNHNVMYWYQQKSSQAPKLLFHYYDKDFNNEADTPDNFQSRRPNTSFCFLDIRSPGLGDTAMYLCATSRADAEKLFFGSGTQLSVL.

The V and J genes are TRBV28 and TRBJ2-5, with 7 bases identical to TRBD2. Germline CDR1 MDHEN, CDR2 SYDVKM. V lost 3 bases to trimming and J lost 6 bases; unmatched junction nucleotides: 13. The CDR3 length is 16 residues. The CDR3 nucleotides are TGTGCCAGCAGTTTTGGGGGTAGGACTAGTCTGCAGACCCAGTACTTC. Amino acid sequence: CASSFGGRTSLQTQYF.

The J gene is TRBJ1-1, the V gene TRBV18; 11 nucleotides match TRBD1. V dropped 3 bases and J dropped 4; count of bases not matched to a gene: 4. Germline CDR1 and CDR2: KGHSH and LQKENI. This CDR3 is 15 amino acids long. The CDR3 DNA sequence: TGTGCCAGCTCACCTACCGGGACAGGGGGCACTGAAGCTTTCTTT. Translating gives CASSPTGTGGTEAFF. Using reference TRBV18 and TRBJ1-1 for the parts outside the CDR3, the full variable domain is NAGVMQNPRHLVRRRGQEARLRCSPMKGHSHVYWYRQLPEEGLKFMVYLQKENIIDESGMPKERFSAEFPKEGPSILRIQQVVRGDSAAYFCASSPTGTGGTEAFFGQGTRLTVV.

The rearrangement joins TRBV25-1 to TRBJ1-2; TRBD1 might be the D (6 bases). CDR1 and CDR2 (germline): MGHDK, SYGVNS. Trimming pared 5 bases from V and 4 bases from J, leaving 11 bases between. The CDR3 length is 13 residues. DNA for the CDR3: TGTGCCAGCAGTTCGACAGGACTCTATGGCTACACCTTC. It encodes CASSSTGLYGYTF.

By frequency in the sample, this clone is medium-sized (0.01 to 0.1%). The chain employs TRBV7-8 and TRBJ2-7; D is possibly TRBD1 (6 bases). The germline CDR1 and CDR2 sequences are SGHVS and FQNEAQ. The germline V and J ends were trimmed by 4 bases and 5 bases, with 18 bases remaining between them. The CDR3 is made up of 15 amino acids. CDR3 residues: CASSSRIGQLDEQYF. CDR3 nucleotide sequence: TGTGCCAGCAGCTCGAGGATCGGACAGTTGGACGAGCAGTACTTC.

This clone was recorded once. CDR3 sequence (DNA): TGTGCCTGGAGTGTAAATCTAGATGCGGGGGGGAATCAGCCCCAGCATTTT. It specifies CAWSVNLDAGGNQPQHF. This chain links TRBV30 with TRBJ1-5, with a possible D match to TRBD1 (5 bases). Germline lookup yields CDR1 GTSNPN and CDR2 SVGIG (reference sequence). Trimming removed 0 bases from V and 4 bases from J, with 19 bases in between. The CDR3 totals 17 residues. The variable domain in full, completed from reference TRBV30 and TRBJ1-5, reads SQTIHQWPATLVQPVGSPLSLECTVEGTSNPNLYWYRQAAGRGLQLLFYSVGIGQISSEVPQNLSASRPQDRQFILSSKKLLLSDSGFYLCAWSVNLDAGGNQPQHFGDGTRLSIL.

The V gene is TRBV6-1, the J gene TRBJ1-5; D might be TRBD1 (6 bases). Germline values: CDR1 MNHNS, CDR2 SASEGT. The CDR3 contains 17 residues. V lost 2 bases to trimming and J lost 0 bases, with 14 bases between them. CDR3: CASSERGGSYSNQPQHF. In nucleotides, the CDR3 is TGTGCCAGCAGTGAAAGGGGGGGATCCTATAGCAATCAGCCCCAGCATTTT.

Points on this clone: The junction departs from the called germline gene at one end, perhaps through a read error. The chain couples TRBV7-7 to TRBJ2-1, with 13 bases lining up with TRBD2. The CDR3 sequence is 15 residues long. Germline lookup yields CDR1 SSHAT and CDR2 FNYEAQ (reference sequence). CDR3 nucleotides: TGTGCTAGCAGCCTTGGGACTAGCGGGAACAATGAGCAGTTCTTC. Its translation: CASSLGTSGNNEQFF.

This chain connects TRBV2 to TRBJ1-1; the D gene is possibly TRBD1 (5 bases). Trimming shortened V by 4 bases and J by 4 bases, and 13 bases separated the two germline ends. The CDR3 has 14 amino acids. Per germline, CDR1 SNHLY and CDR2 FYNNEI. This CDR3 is CASSGQGAATEAFF. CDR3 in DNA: TGTGCCAGCAGTGGCCAGGGAGCGGCCACTGAAGCTTTCTTT.

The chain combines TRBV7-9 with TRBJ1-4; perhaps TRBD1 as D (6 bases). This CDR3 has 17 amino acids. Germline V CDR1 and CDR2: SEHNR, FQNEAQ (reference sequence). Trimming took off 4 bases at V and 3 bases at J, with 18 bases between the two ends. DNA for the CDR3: TGTGCCAGCAGCTCAGGAGTAGGGGGAAGGGCTAATGAAAAACTGTTTTTT. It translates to CASSSGVGGRANEKLFF.

CDR3 sequence (DNA): TGTGCCAGCAGGACCAGCGGGACTAGCACAGATACGCAGTATTTT. Amino acids: CASRTSGTSTDTQYF. V gene TRBV5-4 combines with J gene TRBJ2-3; 7 bases map to TRBD2. The CDR3 has 15 amino acids. V shed 5 bases, J shed 0 bases, and the junction held 6 bases outside the gene matches. Germline V CDR1 and CDR2: SGHNT, YYREEE (reference sequence).

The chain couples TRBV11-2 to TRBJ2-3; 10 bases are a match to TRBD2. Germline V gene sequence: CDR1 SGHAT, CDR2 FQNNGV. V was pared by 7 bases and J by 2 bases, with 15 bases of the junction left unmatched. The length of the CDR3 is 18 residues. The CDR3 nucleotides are TGTGCCAGCACCCCGAGGGGGAGCGGGAGGGCTGACACAGATACGCAGTATTTT. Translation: CASTPRGSGRADTDTQYF.

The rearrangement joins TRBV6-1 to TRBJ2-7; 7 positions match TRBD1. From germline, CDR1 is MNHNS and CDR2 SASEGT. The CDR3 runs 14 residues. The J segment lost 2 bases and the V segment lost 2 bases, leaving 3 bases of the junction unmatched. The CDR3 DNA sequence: TGTGCCAGCAGTGAAACGGGACAGCCCTACGAGCAGTACTTC. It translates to CASSETGQPYEQYF.

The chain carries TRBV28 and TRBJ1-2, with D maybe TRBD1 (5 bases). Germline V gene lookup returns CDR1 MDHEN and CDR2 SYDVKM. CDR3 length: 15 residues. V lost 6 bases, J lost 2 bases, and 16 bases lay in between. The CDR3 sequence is CASSPPEGSNYGYTF. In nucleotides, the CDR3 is TGTGCCAGCAGCCCCCCGGAGGGGTCAAACTATGGCTACACCTTC.